This T cell receptor beta chain derives from a study of OX40 agonist ivuxolimab in advanced cancers. Using immunoSEQ multiplex PCR, the repertoire was profiled, and TCRdb retains in-frame clones only, with some absent. In the table there are 7,000 to 8,000 clones, about four fifths of which are singletons. V gave up 5 bases and J gave up 6 bases, with 12 bases separating them. The CDR3 length is 12 residues. Germline CDR1 SGHRS, CDR2 YFSETQ. The specimen comprised CD4+ or CD8+ T cells sorted from blood, sampled in a trial of the OX40 agonist ivuxolimab. V and J are TRBV5-1 and TRBJ2-7; the D gene is possibly TRBD2 (6 bases). The sequence came from an adult with an advanced solid tumor such as melanoma, head and neck, liver or kidney cancer. The DNA of the CDR3 is TGCGCCAGCAGTCTCGGGGGTCTCGAGCAGTACTTC. This gives the protein CASSLGGLEQYF.